In its sample, the clone carrying this T cell receptor (beta chain) was seen a few times. The method was immunoSEQ multiplex PCR; TCRdb's version includes in-frame clones alone and lacks a portion of them. The sample has about 66,000 clones; about nine tenths are singletons. Regarding time point: peripheral blood 6 weeks after treatment start. Disease in patients was locally advanced or metastatic urothelial carcinoma. CDR3 length: 15 residues. V was trimmed by 7 bases and J by 1 base, leaving 17 bases between them. CDR1 WSHSY and CDR2 SAAADI come from the germline V gene. The entry originates in a study of PD-L1 blockade in urothelial cancer. In the study overall: Patients began atezolizumab, 1,200 mg intravenously every 3 weeks, in the mid-2010s. The analyses of blood took place 3 weeks (second dose) and 6 weeks after treatment start.

This receptor was taken from a man in his fifties or sixties with urothelial cancer. The J gene is TRBJ2-7, the V gene TRBV10-2, with a possible D match to TRBD2 (6 bases). This specimen was PBMCs, taken around atezolizumab (anti-PD-L1) treatment. The CDR3 DNA follows: TGCGCCAGCAAAGGGCGGGGCCTCAGGTCCTACGAGCAGTACTTC. Translation: CASKGRGLRSYEQYF.